The present TCR beta chain was sequenced within a study of immune evolution from preneoplasia to lung adenocarcinoma. Only in-frame clones appear in the TCRdb table, and some are missing; sequencing was by immunoSEQ multiplex PCR. The table records under 5,500 clones, around 88% of them present only once. Study results and limitations: Normal lung had highest clonality; later lesions appeared denser, more diverse.

In the case of this clone: The target antigen is unknown.

Patient tissue came from resections in Japan or China, 2014–2017. Two lung cancer pathologists independently confirmed each histologic diagnosis. Nucleic acids came from premalignant or tumor cells enriched by macro-dissection. CDR1 SGHRS and CDR2 YFSETQ come from the germline V gene. V was trimmed by 3 bases and J by 4 bases, leaving 10 bases between them. The CDR3 is made up of 13 amino acids. The receptor comes from a person aged 60-79 years with lung adenocarcinoma. Sequencing was performed on FFPE lung adenocarcinoma in situ tissue. V gene TRBV5-1 combines with J gene TRBJ1-2, with D tentatively TRBD1 (5 bases). The CDR3 here is CASSSGTAYGYTF. The CDR3 bases are TGCGCCAGCAGCTCCGGGACTGCCTATGGCTACACCTTC.